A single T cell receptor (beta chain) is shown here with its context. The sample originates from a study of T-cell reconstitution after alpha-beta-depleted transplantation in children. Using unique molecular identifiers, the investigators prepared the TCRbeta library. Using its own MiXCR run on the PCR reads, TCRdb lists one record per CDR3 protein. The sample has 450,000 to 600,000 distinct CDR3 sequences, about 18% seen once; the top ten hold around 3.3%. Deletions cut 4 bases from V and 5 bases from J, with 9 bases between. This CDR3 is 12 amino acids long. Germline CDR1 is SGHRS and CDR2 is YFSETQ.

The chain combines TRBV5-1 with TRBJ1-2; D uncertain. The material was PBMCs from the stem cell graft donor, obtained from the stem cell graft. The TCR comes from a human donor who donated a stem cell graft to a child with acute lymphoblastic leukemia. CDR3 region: CASSADGYGYTF. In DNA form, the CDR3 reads TGCGCCAGCAGCGCGGACGGATATGGCTACACCTTC. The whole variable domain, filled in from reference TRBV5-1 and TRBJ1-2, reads KAGVTQTPRYLIKTRGQQVTLSCSPISGHRSVSWYQQTPGQGLQFLFEYFSETQRNKGNFPGRFSGRQFSNSRSEMNVSTLELGDSALYLCASSADGYGYTFGSGTRLTVV.